This TCR beta chain was retrieved from a study of shared clonotypes between healthy human individuals. Overall study: Every donor yielded three CD4 naive, three CD4 memory, two CD8 naive and one CD8 memory plate. Points from the study as a whole: Across a few donors, naive CD4 shared 5% to 6%, naive CD8 more than 3%, memory CD4 more than 2%, memory CD8 about 0.38%.

Details on this clone: What it recognizes is unknown.

Data came from immunoSEQ multiplex PCR; TCRdb stores just in-frame clones and leaves some out. The sample has approximately 2,300,000 clones, under 95% seen once. Splitting of CD4+ cells produced CD45RA+ naive and CD45RA-negative memory subsets. The V end was cut by 0 bases, the J end by 6 bases, with 2 bases between. The CDR3 runs 12 residues. Germline V CDR1 and CDR2: ENHRY, SYGVKD. The clonotype was recovered from a man aged 18 to 29 in good health. Some clones in this sample may be carry-over from other donors' samples. Material: naive CD4+ T cells from PBMCs. Subset of the sample: CD45RA+ positively selected. The chain links TRBV10-3 to TRBJ2-2, with D hard to call. CDR3 nucleotides: TGTGCCATCAGTGAGTCCCCCGGGGAGCTGTTTTTT. Translating it yields CAISESPGELFF.